The entry below gives a single T cell receptor beta chain sequence along with its context. This sample was included in a study of T cell responses to AZD1222 COVID-19 vaccine. Profiled with immunoSEQ multiplex PCR; TCRdb holds only in-frame clones, not every one. Among about 120,000 clones listed, 80% to 90% were seen once. V dropped 4 bases and J dropped 1 base, with 7 bases sitting between them. CDR1 and CDR2 (germline): MNHEY, SVGEGT. The length of the CDR3 is 13 residues. The gene calls are TRBV6-2 or TRBV6-3 and TRBJ1-1; D remains ambiguous. Here the sequenced sample was peripheral blood, taken on day 0 of MenACWY control vaccination. The sequence was obtained from an adult in good health. CDR3 sequence reads: CASSWAENTEAFF. CDR3 DNA: TGTGCCAGCAGTTGGGCCGAGAACACTGAAGCTTTCTTT.